This TCR beta chain was recovered during a study of monozygotic twins with inflammatory bowel disease. Regarding the study as a whole: Repertoire similarity did not differ between concordant and discordant twins, possibly owing to limited power. Reduced clonotype sharing with other individuals was observed in IBD patients relative to healthy twins, especially with disease activity.

The CDR3 spans 12 residues. The germline V gene has CDR1 DFQATT and CDR2 SNEGSKA (reference sequence). In the case of this clonotype: The antigen remains undetermined.

TCRdb re-called the 5' RACE reads; every CDR3 protein appears as one record, without DNA. In total, the table holds about 450,000 distinct CDR3 sequences. The sequenced sample consisted of blood. The gene calls are TRBV20-1 and TRBJ2-7; the D call of TRBD2 rests on TCRdb alone, since no DNA is present to check it. This clonotype was obtained from a human donor with ulcerative colitis or Crohn's disease, or a healthy co-twin of an affected twin (not recorded which). CDR3 region: CSARRRDSEQYF.